This T cell receptor (beta chain) comes out of a study of T cells after yellow fever vaccination. Study-level points and caveats: A limited proportion of clonotypes was detected within both the CD4 and CD8 compartments.

This clonotype was detected only a few times. Its antigen is as yet unknown. In TCRdb, the 5' RACE reads were re-called with MiXCR into one record per CDR3 protein. The sample has hundreds of thousands of distinct CDR3 sequences, roughly 12% seen once. CDR3 length equals 14 residues. With 6 bases removed from V and 1 base from J, the gap between germline ends came to 13 bases. The specimen comprised PBMCs, sampled on the day of the yellow fever booster vaccination. The sequence came from a man aged 25 to 40 who received the YFV17D yellow fever vaccine. The chain recombines TRBV12-3 or TRBV12-4 with TRBJ2-7, with no clear D. This CDR3 reads CASSLSVGSYEQYF. The CDR3 region has the DNA TGTGCCAGCAGCCTCTCGGTAGGGTCCTACGAGCAGTACTTC.